The 27 T cell receptor beta chains below come from one sample, sequenced in a study of blood T cells in healthy people across ages (dated by TCRdb to the mid-2010s). The protocol used for the library was 5' RACE. The instrument given in TCRdb is Illumina HiSeq 2500. A second PCR of about 7 to 12 cycles was run with a J-beta primer mix and a sample-barcoded 5' primer. TCRdb took the public reads, trimmed them with fastp at Q25, ran MiXCR for clone calling and kept in-frame beta chains. Rows are unified per CDR3 protein, each entry keeping the most common DNA and genes. In all, the sample holds 1.6 million or so distinct CDR3 sequences, and 34% of those were seen once. Around 11% of the sample rests with the top ten. The sequencing input was blood. The receptors were sampled from a woman in her twenties or thirties in good health.

This clonotype has more than one count but fewer than ten. V gene TRBV14 combines with J gene TRBJ2-2; no clear D gene. Germline V lookup: CDR1 SGHDN, CDR2 FVKESK. CDR3 size: 15 residues. V was clipped by 0 bases and J by 4 bases, with 9 bases between them. CDR3: CASSQEGVLTGELFF. CDR3 in DNA: TGTGCCAGCAGCCAAGAAGGAGTCCTCACCGGGGAGCTGTTTTTT.

The chain carries TRBV11-2 and TRBJ2-1; D is unresolved. The CDR3 has 13 residues. The germline V gene encodes CDR1 SGHAT and CDR2 FQNNGV. Trimming cost V 5 bases and J 10 bases, with 15 bases left between them. CDR3 coding DNA: TGTGCCAGCAGCATTCCCCACGTATACGAGCAGTTCTTC. It encodes CASSIPHVYEQFF.

This clonotype has at least ten counts. One end of the junction is discordant with germline, which a read error may explain. This rearrangement joins TRBV4-1 to TRBJ2-3, with 11 bases identical to TRBD1. The CDR3 spans 15 residues. The germline CDR1 and CDR2 sequences are MGHRA and YSYEKL. CDR3 nucleotides: TGTGCCAGCAGCCAGCCGGGACAGGGGGCAGATACGCAGTATTTT. The encoded protein is CASSQPGQGADTQYF.

This clonotype was detected a few times. This sequence joins TRBV10-3 and TRBJ2-7; no firm D call. V dropped 8 bases and J dropped 3 bases, with 8 bases sitting between them. The germline CDR1 and CDR2 sequences are ENHRY and SYGVKD. The CDR3 has 11 residues. Here the CDR3 reads CAIGEFYEQYF. For the CDR3, the DNA is TGTGCCATCGGGGAATTCTACGAGCAGTACTTC.

The rearrangement links TRBV28 to TRBJ2-5, with 9 nucleotides matching TRBD2. The V segment lost 8 bases and the J segment 5 bases; nucleotides outside the gene matches: 9. Germline loops: CDR1 MDHEN, CDR2 SYDVKM. CDR3 length: 14 amino acids. This CDR3 reads CASVGLAGIETQYF. For the CDR3, the DNA is TGTGCCAGCGTGGGGCTAGCGGGAATCGAGACCCAGTACTTC.

This clonotype was recorded a few times. The V gene is TRBV2, the J gene TRBJ2-7, with D maybe TRBD1 (7 bases). This CDR3 region has 11 residues. CDR1 SNHLY and CDR2 FYNNEI come from the germline V gene. V lost 10 bases, J lost 6 bases, and 13 bases lay in between. CDR3 DNA sequence: TGTGCCAATCACAGGGGAGGCGAGCAGTACTTC. This translates into CANHRGGEQYF.

The genes are TRBV5-5 and TRBJ1-6; the match to TRBD1 covers 9 bases. The CDR3 runs 15 residues. Germline loops: CDR1 SGHKS, CDR2 YYEKEE (reference sequence). The ends lost 1 base at V and 8 bases at J; junction bases unmatched: 4. The CDR3 region is CASSLNGQGYSPLHF. CDR3 nucleotides: TGTGCCAGCAGCTTGAACGGACAGGGGTATTCACCCCTCCACTTT.

In this sample, this clonotype turned up a few times. The chain joins TRBV20-1 to TRBJ2-1; D is unresolved. This CDR3 has 11 amino acids. With 3 bases removed from V and 9 bases from J, the gap between germline ends came to 9 bases. Per the germline V gene, CDR1 is DFQATT and CDR2 is SNEGSKA (reference sequence). The CDR3 protein is CSASVGVEQFF. CDR3 coding DNA: TGCAGTGCTAGCGTCGGTGTTGAGCAGTTCTTC.

This clonotype was counted between two and nine times. This rearrangement joins TRBV5-6 to TRBJ1-1; 8 nucleotides align to TRBD1. This CDR3 comprises 12 residues. Germline-derived CDR1 and CDR2 are SGHDT and YYEEEE. Losses at the gene ends were 6 bases for V and 7 bases for J; bases not matched to a gene: 5. The CDR3: CASTIGQGEAFF. In DNA, the CDR3 is TGTGCCAGCACCATCGGACAGGGTGAAGCTTTCTTT.

This clonotype was found many times. The chain joins TRBV5-5 to TRBJ2-1, with D tentatively TRBD2 (7 bases). Germline CDR1 and CDR2: SGHKS and YYEKEE (reference sequence). The V gene lost 4 bases and the J gene lost 8 bases, with 19 bases spanning the gap. The CDR3 consists of 15 residues. CDR3 DNA: TGTGCCAGCAGCCCAATCCGAACGGGGGGCGATGAGCAGTTCTTC. Amino acid sequence: CASSPIRTGGDEQFF.

This rearrangement joins TRBV3-1 to TRBJ1-5; no reliable D call. Trimming stripped 4 bases from V and 0 bases from J, with 10 bases between. This CDR3 has 15 residues. Germline assignment: CDR1 LGHDT and CDR2 YNNKEL (reference sequence). The CDR3 bases are TGTGCCAGCAGCCGATCCGGTAATAGCAATCAGCCCCAGCATTTT. Amino acids: CASSRSGNSNQPQHF.

The chain has TRBV3-1 and TRBJ2-5; 10 bases are shared with TRBD1. Germline CDR1 LGHDT, CDR2 YNNKEL (reference sequence). The V segment lost 4 bases and the J segment 1 base; nucleotides outside the gene matches: 6. The CDR3 contains 16 residues. The CDR3 protein is CASSPDRGLGQETQYF. CDR3 coding DNA: TGTGCCAGCAGCCCCGACAGGGGGCTAGGCCAAGAGACCCAGTACTTC.

There are a few counts of this clonotype. The chain couples TRBV4-1 to TRBJ1-1, with D unresolved. Germline V lookup: CDR1 MGHRA, CDR2 YSYEKL. The CDR3 totals 14 residues. The V end lost 1 base, the J end lost 3 bases, and 9 bases lay between the germline ends. CDR3 nucleotide sequence: TGCGCCAGCAGCCAAGGAAGTTTGGACACTGAAGCTTTCTTT. Its translation is CASSQGSLDTEAFF.

This clonotype occurred a few times. The J gene is TRBJ2-3, the V gene TRBV28; D is ambiguous. The germline V gene has CDR1 MDHEN and CDR2 SYDVKM. The CDR3 totals 11 residues. V dropped 7 bases and J dropped 6 bases, with 8 bases sitting between them. For the CDR3, the DNA is TGTGCCAGCAAAGATCCGGATACGCAGTATTTT. Translation gives CASKDPDTQYF.

V gene TRBV5-1 combines with J gene TRBJ2-7, with D possibly TRBD1 on 6 matching bases. This CDR3 is 12 amino acids long. Germline CDR1 is SGHRS and CDR2 is YFSETQ. Trimming pared 4 bases from V and 6 bases from J, leaving 11 bases between. CDR3 region: CASSPTGPEQYF. CDR3 DNA: TGCGCCAGCAGCCCTACAGGGCCCGAGCAGTACTTC. The complete variable domain, with remaining parts taken from reference TRBV5-1 and TRBJ2-7, reads KAGVTQTPRYLIKTRGQQVTLSCSPISGHRSVSWYQQTPGQGLQFLFEYFSETQRNKGNFPGRFSGRQFSNSRSEMNVSTLELGDSALYLCASSPTGPEQYFGPGTRLTVT.

This chain links TRBV3-1 with TRBJ1-2; no firm D call. Trimming took off 0 bases at V and 4 bases at J, with 9 bases between the two ends. Germline CDR1 and CDR2: LGHDT and YNNKEL (reference sequence). The CDR3 is 14 amino acids. In nucleotides, the CDR3 is TGTGCCAGCAGCCAAGATACTCGTGCCTATGGCTACACCTTC. This encodes CASSQDTRAYGYTF.

As for this clonotype: A read error may produce the germline difference seen at one junction end. In DNA form, the CDR3 reads TGTGCCAGCAACAGGGGGGTCGATGAGCGGTTCTTC. Amino acids: CASNRGVDERFF. V is TRBV7-2 and J is TRBJ2-1, with 8 bases lining up with TRBD1. The length of the CDR3 is 12 residues. Per germline, CDR1 SGHTA and CDR2 FQGNSA.

The chain joins TRBV9 to TRBJ2-7; weak D call: TRBD1 (6 bases). The CDR3 sequence is 16 residues long. V was clipped by 4 bases and J by 2 bases, with 19 bases between them. Germline V gene lookup returns CDR1 SGDLS and CDR2 YYNGEE. In DNA form, the CDR3 reads TGTGCCAGCAGCTTAGTCCCTGGACAGCCGCCCTACGAGCAGTACTTC. It translates to CASSLVPGQPPYEQYF.

The chain has TRBV25-1 and TRBJ2-5; the D gene could be TRBD1 or TRBD2 (6 bases each). CDR1 and CDR2 from the germline V gene are MGHDK and SYGVNS. Trimming took 8 bases from V and 5 from J, leaving 15 bases between them. This CDR3 comprises 13 residues. The DNA for the CDR3 is TGTGCCAGCCGGGGGCCCCGAGGGGAGACCCAGTACTTC. Encoded protein: CASRGPRGETQYF.

A few counts support this clonotype. The chain couples TRBV30 to TRBJ2-3; D remains unclear. This CDR3 comprises 14 residues. V was trimmed by 0 bases and J by 2 bases, leaving 9 bases between them. CDR1 and CDR2 (germline): GTSNPN, SVGIG (reference sequence). As DNA, the CDR3 is TGTGCCTGGAGTGTACTGCCTATCACAGATACGCAGTATTTT. Protein sequence: CAWSVLPITDTQYF.

The V gene is TRBV9, the J gene TRBJ2-3; a possible D gene is TRBD2 (6 bases). V was shortened by 3 bases and J by 2 bases, with 10 bases between the two germline ends. Germline assignment: CDR1 SGDLS and CDR2 YYNGEE. CDR3 length: 14 amino acids. The CDR3 sequence: CASSDGLFTDTQYF. In nucleotides, the CDR3 is TGTGCCAGCAGCGACGGACTATTCACAGATACGCAGTATTTT.

This clonotype was found a few times. CDR3 residues: CASSYREMVNEQFF. The DNA for the CDR3 is TGCGCCAGCAGCTACAGGGAAATGGTCAATGAGCAGTTCTTC. J is TRBJ2-1 and V is TRBV5-1, with D tentatively TRBD1 (6 bases). This CDR3 is built from 14 residues. Germline CDR1 is SGHRS and CDR2 is YFSETQ. V was clipped by 3 bases and J by 6 bases, with 13 bases between them.

This clonotype was detected only a few times. This chain uses TRBV19 with TRBJ2-3, with TRBD2 matching over 7 bases. Trimming removed 4 bases from V and 1 base from J; junction bases left unmatched: 5. The CDR3 has 15 residues. The germline gives CDR1 LNHDA, CDR2 SQIVND (reference sequence). The CDR3 spells CASSTRERGTDTQYF. The CDR3, as DNA: TGTGCCAGTAGTACGCGGGAGCGGGGCACAGATACGCAGTATTTT.

The chain combines TRBV28 with TRBJ1-1; D unresolved. V was pared by 7 bases and J by 1 base, with 22 bases between. The CDR3 totals 17 residues. Germline V gene lookup returns CDR1 MDHEN and CDR2 SYDVKM. The CDR3 bases are TGTGCCAGCACTAATAGGACGCCCCGGTCCCAGAACACTGAAGCTTTCTTT. Its translation is CASTNRTPRSQNTEAFF.

The chain recombines TRBV5-4 with TRBJ2-5, with a possible D match to TRBD2 (5 bases). Trimming stripped 1 base from V and 5 bases from J, with 15 bases between. Germline V lookup: CDR1 SGHNT, CDR2 YYREEE (reference sequence). This CDR3 spans 15 amino acids. CDR3 nucleotides: TGTGCCAGCAGCTTGTTGGGGAGTCGGAGGGAGACCCAGTACTTC. Translating it yields CASSLLGSRRETQYF.

The chain employs TRBV15 and TRBJ2-1; 9 bases match TRBD2. The CDR3 is 15 residues long. Germline trimming cut 4 bases from V and 9 bases from J; bases unmatched to any gene: 10. Germline CDR1 LNHNV, CDR2 YYDKDF (reference sequence). The chain's CDR3 is CATSNSAGGRGEQFF. The CDR3 nucleotides read TGTGCCACCAGCAACTCAGCGGGAGGACGGGGTGAGCAGTTCTTC.

The table lists this clonotype with a few counts. The V and J genes are TRBV27 and TRBJ2-5; D is possibly TRBD2 (5 bases). The CDR3 has 14 residues. Looked up from germline, CDR1 is MNHEY and CDR2 is SMNVEV (reference sequence). Trimming removed 2 bases at V and 7 bases at J, with 14 bases between. The CDR3 loop is CASSLGSPTGTQYF. CDR3 nucleotides: TGTGCCAGCAGTTTAGGGAGCCCTACCGGGACCCAGTACTTC.